These 10 T cell receptor beta chains originate from one sample sequenced in a study of shared clonotypes between healthy human individuals (TCRdb year 2020). Libraries were made using the immunoSEQ multiplex PCR assay. Sourced from immuneACCESS, this table was stored by TCRdb with only in-frame sequences that have V and J called. A share of the clones is absent; for the studies checked, an unresolved V gene accounts for under half, and the remainder has no known explanation. The sample includes about 1,900,000 clones, with about 95% observed a single time. Together, the top ten hold around 1.2% of the sample. CD8 naive samples were obtained by positive selection for CCR7 among CD45RO-negative cells, yielding a CD45RA+CCR7+ population from which TemRA cells were excluded. Sequencing used naive CD8+ T cells sorted from blood. What this sample's cell subset or site label stands for: CD45RA+CCR7+. The receptors originated from a man younger than 30 in good health.

The genes are TRBV2 and TRBJ2-5; D is uncertain. The germline V gene has CDR1 SNHLY and CDR2 FYNNEI. V was pared by 3 bases and J by 3 bases, with 11 bases between. The CDR3 has 14 amino acids. As DNA, the CDR3 is TGTGCCAGCAGTGAGGGTATGCGAGAAGAGACCCAGTACTTC. Amino acid sequence: CASSEGMREETQYF.

The chain combines TRBV5-1 with TRBJ2-1, with TRBD1 matching over 8 bases. In germline, CDR1 is SGHRS, CDR2 YFSETQ. The CDR3 contains 16 residues. V lost 2 bases, J lost 3 bases, and 7 bases stayed unmatched. The CDR3 is CASSFGQGVYYNEQFF. CDR3 bases: TGCGCCAGCAGCTTTGGACAGGGAGTATACTACAATGAGCAGTTCTTC.

About this clone itself: Other DNA sequences within the sample encode an identical CDR3. The genes are TRBV13 and TRBJ2-7; TRBD1 agrees at 10 bases. The trim removed 0 bases at V and 1 base at J, leaving 0 bases unmatched. The germline V gene has CDR1 PRHDT and CDR2 FYEKMQ (reference sequence). The CDR3 loop spans 15 amino acids. The CDR3 bases are TGTGCCAGCAGCTTAGGGGACAGGGGGTCCTACGAGCAGTACTTC. Its protein is CASSLGDRGSYEQYF.

This clone was counted a single time. Other DNA sequences in the sample encode the same CDR3. CDR3 loop: CASSSQSTDTQYF. CDR3 DNA: TGTGCCAGCAGCTCTCAGAGCACAGATACGCAGTATTTT. This sequence joins TRBV13 and TRBJ2-3; the D is unclear. The V and J ends lost 4 bases and 0 bases respectively, with 5 bases between them. CDR3 size: 13 residues. CDR1 is PRHDT, CDR2 FYEKMQ, per germline (reference sequence).

The sample holds one count of this clone. The chain is built from TRBV5-6 and TRBJ2-1, with TRBD2 matching 7 bases. The germline V gene has CDR1 SGHDT and CDR2 YYEEEE. V shed 3 bases, J shed 4 bases, and the junction held 10 bases outside the gene matches. The CDR3 runs to 16 residues. CDR3 protein: CASSSGDYLTYNEQFF. The CDR3 DNA follows: TGTGCCAGCAGCTCCGGGGACTACTTAACTTACAATGAGCAGTTCTTC.

This chain joins TRBV7-6 and TRBJ2-3; D gene unclear. With 1 base removed from V and 2 bases from J, the gap between germline ends came to 13 bases. The CDR3 totals 16 residues. CDR1 is SGHVS and CDR2 is FNYEAQ in the germline V gene. CDR3 loop: CASSLEFVDFTDTQYF. The CDR3 bases are TGTGCCAGCAGCTTAGAATTTGTGGATTTCACAGATACGCAGTATTTT.

Concerning this clone itself: Other nucleotide sequences in the sample specify the same CDR3. The chain carries TRBV6-5 and TRBJ2-7; 7 positions agree with TRBD2. The junction had 6 bases not matched to a gene; V was cut back by 3 bases and J by 7 bases. Germline V gives CDR1 MNHEY, CDR2 SVGAGI. The CDR3 is made up of 13 amino acids. The CDR3 DNA reads as TGTGCCAGCAGTTATTCGGGAGGACGGGAGCAGTACTTC. Translating gives CASSYSGGREQYF.

This clone has only one observation. In DNA form, the CDR3 reads TGCGCCAGCAGCCTATACTCTGGACGGCAAGAGACCCAGTACTTC. It codes for CASSLYSGRQETQYF. The chain recombines TRBV4-1 with TRBJ2-5; D not certain. V gave up 4 bases and J gave up 2 bases, with 14 bases separating them. Germline V gene lookup returns CDR1 MGHRA and CDR2 YSYEKL. The CDR3 consists of 15 residues.

The chain employs TRBV30 and TRBJ2-2, with TRBD1 matching over 10 bases. This CDR3 is built from 15 residues. The germline CDR1 and CDR2 sequences are GTSNPN and SVGIG (reference sequence). V was pared by 5 bases and J by 5 bases, with 8 bases of the junction left unmatched. In nucleotides, the CDR3 is TGTGCCTGGTGGACAGGGGGAGGACGGACCGGGGAGCTGTTTTTT. It is translated as CAWWTGGGRTGELFF.

In regard to this clone: Other DNA sequences from this sample encode an identical CDR3 as well. V is TRBV27 and J is TRBJ1-4; D gene unclear. Trimming took 0 bases from V and 0 from J, leaving 2 bases between them. The CDR3 runs to 14 residues. Per the germline V gene, CDR1 is MNHEY and CDR2 is SMNVEV (reference sequence). The CDR3 loop reads CASSLSPTNEKLFF. The CDR3 DNA reads as TGTGCCAGCAGTTTATCCCCAACTAATGAAAAACTGTTTTTT.